The clone carrying this T cell receptor beta chain was found a few times. What it recognizes is unknown. MiXCR, applied by TCRdb to the RT-PCR reads, yields one record per CDR3 protein. The table lists around 850,000 distinct CDR3 sequences, around 20% of them singletons. The data belong to a study of response to subunit inactivated influenza vaccine. CDR3 length: 16 residues. Germline CDR1 MNHEY, CDR2 SVGAGI. Losses at the gene ends were 2 bases for V and 5 bases for J; bases not matched to a gene: 9. Study results and limitations: The authors offered the suggestion that each seasonal influenza vaccination recruits few new T cells.

The sequencing here drew on PBMCs from blood, taken 5 days after vaccination. This sequence joins TRBV6-5 and TRBJ2-3, with 8 bases identical to TRBD2. This receptor was obtained from a man in his fifties or sixties who received an inactivated influenza vaccine. The chain's CDR3 is CASSYGVAGTLDTQYF. Written as DNA, the CDR3 is TGTGCCAGCAGTTACGGGGTAGCGGGAACTTTAGATACGCAGTATTTT.